A single sample is the source of the 6 T cell receptor beta chains below, sequenced in a study of shared clonotypes between healthy human individuals (dated by TCRdb to the early 2020s). Receptor libraries were prepared by the immunoSEQ multiplex PCR assay. Not all clones reach the TCRdb copy of this immuneACCESS table, which keeps in-frame sequences only. Checked studies attribute under half of the gap to unresolved V genes and leave the rest unexplained. The sample data list about 2.4 million clones, and roughly 93% of these were observed just once. Of the sample, roughly 0.39% falls within the top ten clones. Sequenced input: naive CD4+ T cells from PBMCs. Taken with the paper, the label for cell subset or site translates to: CD45RA+ positively selected. Receptors originate from a man aged 18 to 30 in good health. Some clones in this sample may be carry-over from other donors' samples.

The rearrangement joins TRBV11-3 to TRBJ2-2; TRBD2 aligns across 13 bases. The V gene's germline CDR1 is SGHNT and CDR2 YENEEA. V gave up 5 bases and J gave up 5 bases; unmatched junction bases: 5. The CDR3 totals 16 residues. The CDR3 sequence is CASSTRLAGGTGELFF. The CDR3 nucleotides are TGTGCCAGCAGCACCAGACTAGCGGGAGGTACCGGGGAGCTGTTTTTT.

The V gene is TRBV20-1, the J gene TRBJ2-1; no clear D. The germline V gene encodes CDR1 DFQATT and CDR2 SNEGSKA (reference sequence). This CDR3 is 10 amino acids long. The DNA of the CDR3 is TGCGCCGTCAATGGCAATGAGCAGTTCTTC. Its protein product is CAVNGNEQFF.

This chain uses TRBV4-2 with TRBJ2-5, with 9 bases aligning to TRBD2. CDR3 size: 16 residues. Germline V gene lookup returns CDR1 LGHNA and CDR2 YNFKEQ. V shed 3 bases, J shed 4 bases, and the junction held 9 bases outside the gene matches. This CDR3 reads CASSQGRAGGAETQYF. CDR3 bases: TGTGCCAGCAGCCAGGGTAGGGCGGGAGGGGCAGAGACCCAGTACTTC.

The chain combines TRBV4-3 with TRBJ2-3; D is undetermined. The germline V gene has CDR1 LGHNA and CDR2 YSLEER. The V end lost 4 bases, the J end lost 7 bases, and 15 bases lay between the germline ends. This CDR3 has 14 residues. CDR3 region: CASSPLREGNTQYF. CDR3 sequence (DNA): TGCGCCAGCAGCCCATTAAGGGAAGGCAATACGCAGTATTTT.

The chain combines TRBV19 with TRBJ1-2; tentative D call: TRBD1 (5 bases). V lost 10 bases and J lost 4, with 13 bases in between. From germline, CDR1 is LNHDA and CDR2 SQIVND (reference sequence). There are 12 residues in the CDR3. CDR3 loop: CATGRQGYGYTF. The CDR3 DNA is TGTGCCACCGGTCGGCAGGGCTATGGCTACACCTTC.

The V gene is TRBV7-2, the J gene TRBJ2-1, with 7 bases aligning to TRBD1. Unmatched junction bases numbered 7, after V lost 5 bases and J lost 0 bases. CDR1 and CDR2 from the germline V gene are SGHTA and FQGNSA. This CDR3 comprises 16 residues. CDR3: CASSLTGLPSYNEQFF. For the CDR3, the DNA is TGTGCCAGCAGCCTGACAGGGCTCCCCTCCTACAATGAGCAGTTCTTC.